The 11 T cell receptor beta chains listed next were all sequenced from one sample in a study of blood T cell repertoires in COVID-19. Method: immunoSEQ multiplex PCR; TCRdb's copy keeps in-frame clones and lacks some. The sample holds about 75,000 clones, more than 65% seen once. The sample taken for sequencing was peripheral blood. The receptors derive from a woman older than 75 with active or convalescent COVID-19.

The V call is TRBV11-1, the J call TRBJ2-7, with 10 bases fitting TRBD2. The CDR3 is made up of 15 amino acids. V gave up 2 bases and J gave up 0 bases; unmatched junction bases: 1. The V gene's germline CDR1 is SGHAT and CDR2 FQDESV (reference sequence). The CDR3 region is CASSLTSGNSYEQYF. CDR3 bases: TGTGCCAGCAGCTTAACTAGCGGGAACTCCTACGAGCAGTACTTC.

The chain joins TRBV2 to TRBJ2-7; 7 bases are a match to TRBD1. The junction had 12 bases not matched to a gene; V was cut back by 6 bases and J by 7 bases. This CDR3 region has 14 residues. CDR1 and CDR2 (germline): SNHLY, FYNNEI. The CDR3 spells CASRGDSPYREQYF. CDR3 bases: TGTGCCAGCAGGGGGGACAGTCCCTACAGGGAGCAGTACTTC.

This clone appeared a few times. The V call is TRBV9, the J call TRBJ2-1; D is possibly TRBD1 (5 bases). Germline V gives CDR1 SGDLS, CDR2 YYNGEE. Trimming stripped 4 bases from V and 8 bases from J, with 28 bases between. The length of the CDR3 is 18 residues. CDR3 protein: CASSTKVGQFFIDDEQFF. DNA for the CDR3: TGTGCCAGCAGCACCAAGGTGGGGCAGTTTTTTATCGACGATGAGCAGTTCTTC.

V and J are TRBV5-1 and TRBJ1-4; D perhaps matches TRBD1 (5 bases). The CDR3 runs 12 residues. V dropped 4 bases and J dropped 8 bases, with 9 bases sitting between them. Per germline, CDR1 SGHRS and CDR2 YFSETQ. This chain's CDR3 is CASSVRGEKLFF. The DNA for the CDR3 is TGCGCCAGCAGCGTAAGGGGAGAAAAACTGTTTTTT.

This clone was counted between two and nine times. The rearrangement links TRBV5-1 to TRBJ1-2, with D perhaps matching TRBD1 (6 bases). The CDR3 length is 15 residues. The germline gives CDR1 SGHRS, CDR2 YFSETQ. Trimming removed 1 base from V and 5 bases from J, with 15 bases in between. CDR3 sequence (DNA): TGCGCCAGCAGCTTGTCAGGGGCGCAATGGTATGGCTACACCTTC. It is translated as CASSLSGAQWYGYTF.

The CDR3 reads CASSDIGQGPLDTQYF. Here the CDR3 DNA reads TGTGCCAGCAGCGACATCGGACAGGGCCCTTTGGATACGCAGTATTTT. V is TRBV28 and J is TRBJ2-3; 8 bases map to TRBD1. CDR1 and CDR2 from the germline V gene are MDHEN and SYDVKM. The CDR3 length is 16 residues. The V segment lost 6 bases and the J segment 6 bases; nucleotides outside the gene matches: 14.

V and J are TRBV6-5 and TRBJ1-4; 9 bases are a match to TRBD1. V lost 6 bases, J lost 7 bases, and 6 bases stayed unmatched. The CDR3 extends over 14 amino acids. The germline V gene encodes CDR1 MNHEY and CDR2 SVGAGI. The CDR3 sequence is CASRLTGGFEKLFF. In DNA form, the CDR3 reads TGTGCCAGCAGATTAACAGGGGGCTTTGAAAAACTGTTTTTT.

This chain uses TRBV7-2 with TRBJ2-3; 7 bases agree with TRBD2. The trim removed 5 bases at V and 8 bases at J, leaving 10 bases unmatched. Per the germline V gene, CDR1 is SGHTA and CDR2 is FQGNSA. CDR3 length: 14 residues. For the CDR3, the DNA is TGTGCCAGCAGCCCTAGGACGGGAGGTGGTACGCAGTATTTT. Protein sequence: CASSPRTGGGTQYF.

The chain has TRBV7-2 and TRBJ1-1; 8 bases are shared with TRBD1. The J segment lost 7 bases and the V segment lost 5 bases, leaving 9 bases of the junction unmatched. The length of the CDR3 is 14 residues. Germline V gives CDR1 SGHTA, CDR2 FQGNSA. The CDR3 reads CASSPKSTGGEAFF. In DNA, the CDR3 is TGTGCCAGCAGCCCTAAATCTACAGGGGGTGAAGCTTTCTTT.

The chain has TRBV5-6 and TRBJ1-5; TRBD1 matches 8 bases. V lost 4 bases to trimming and J lost 1 base; unmatched junction nucleotides: 16. This CDR3 is 19 amino acids long. Germline V lookup: CDR1 SGHDT, CDR2 YYEEEE. In nucleotides, the CDR3 is TGTGCCAGCAGCCCAATCGCCCGACAGGACAGGGCAAGCAATCAGCCCCAGCATTTT. It yields the protein CASSPIARQDRASNQPQHF.

Of note for this clone: The sample contains more than one DNA sequence encoding this CDR3. The genes are TRBV5-1 and TRBJ1-5; unclear D gene. Between the trimmed V and J ends, which lost 4 bases and 2 bases, there was a span of 10 bases. Germline CDR1 and CDR2: SGHRS and YFSETQ. The CDR3 is 14 residues long. DNA of the CDR3: TGCGCCAGCAGCCCGAGCGGGGGCAATCAGCCCCAGCATTTT. This encodes CASSPSGGNQPQHF.